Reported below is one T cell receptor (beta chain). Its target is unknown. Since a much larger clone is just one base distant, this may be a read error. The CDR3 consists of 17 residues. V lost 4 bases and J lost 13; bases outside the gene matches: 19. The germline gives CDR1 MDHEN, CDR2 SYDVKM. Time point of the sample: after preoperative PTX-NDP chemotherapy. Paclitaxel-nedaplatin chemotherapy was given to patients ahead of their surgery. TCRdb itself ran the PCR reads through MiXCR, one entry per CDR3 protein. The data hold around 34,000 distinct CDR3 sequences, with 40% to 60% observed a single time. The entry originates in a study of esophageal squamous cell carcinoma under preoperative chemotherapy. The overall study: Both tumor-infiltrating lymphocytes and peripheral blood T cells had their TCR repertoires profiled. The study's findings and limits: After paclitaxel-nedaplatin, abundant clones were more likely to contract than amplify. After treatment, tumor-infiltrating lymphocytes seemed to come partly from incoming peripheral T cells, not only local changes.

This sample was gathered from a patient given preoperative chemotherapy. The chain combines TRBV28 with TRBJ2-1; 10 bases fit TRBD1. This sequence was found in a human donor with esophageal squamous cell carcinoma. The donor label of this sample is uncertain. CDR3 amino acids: CASSSWGTGDVGETQFF. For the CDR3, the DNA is TGTGCCAGCAGTTCCTGGGGGACAGGGGACGTGGGGGAGACCCAGTTCTTC.